Below, 14 T cell receptor beta chains from the same sample are listed, as sequenced in a study of human T cells and chemical hapten exposure. TCRdb processed the RACE reads anew with MiXCR; each CDR3 protein has one entry. The profile shows 95,000 to 150,000 distinct CDR3 sequences, roughly an eighth of them singletons. The time point: patch test 1, 2 weeks after DPC sensitization. Treatment defined: therapeutic diphenylcyclopropenone sensitization with weekly scalp DPC. The sample here was whole blood, taken in connection with sensitization to the hapten diphenylcyclopropenone (DPC). The receptors shown here come from a man younger than 30 with alopecia areata. Some clones in this sample may be carry-over from other donors' samples.

This clonotype has more than one count but fewer than ten. The V gene is TRBV7-9, the J gene TRBJ2-3; D might be TRBD2 (6 bases). Trimming took off 0 bases at V and 10 bases at J, with 14 bases between the two ends. The germline V gene has CDR1 SEHNR and CDR2 FQNEAQ (reference sequence). This CDR3 has 14 residues. The CDR3 loop is CASSLARGQVPQYF. CDR3 DNA sequence: TGTGCCAGCAGCTTAGCGCGGGGCCAGGTACCGCAGTATTTT.

In this sample, this clonotype turned up a few times. The V and J genes are TRBV4-3 and TRBJ1-1; D remains ambiguous. Trimming stripped 1 base from V and 4 bases from J, with 13 bases between. The germline CDR1 and CDR2 sequences are LGHNA and YSLEER. This CDR3 spans 15 amino acids. The CDR3 DNA is TGCGCCAGCAGCCAAGCTGTGGGAGCGGGCACTGAAGCTTTCTTT. This sequence encodes CASSQAVGAGTEAFF.

The rearrangement joins TRBV7-8 to TRBJ2-5; D is ambiguous. CDR3 length equals 14 residues. The V gene's germline CDR1 is SGHVS and CDR2 FQNEAQ. Trimming left V 5 bases short and J 1 base short, with 11 bases between. The CDR3 DNA reads as TGTGCCAGCAGCCCGCGACCCCTCCAAGAGACCCAGTACTTC. Protein sequence: CASSPRPLQETQYF.

The sample holds a few counts of this clonotype. The chain joins TRBV4-1 to TRBJ2-3, with D maybe TRBD2 (5 bases). CDR3 length equals 13 residues. Germline CDR1 MGHRA, CDR2 YSYEKL. The V end was cut by 4 bases, the J end by 0 bases, with 5 bases between. This CDR3 is CASSRTSTDTQYF. The CDR3 region has the DNA TGCGCCAGCAGCCGGACTAGCACAGATACGCAGTATTTT.

This clonotype has just a few counts. The J gene is TRBJ2-6, the V gene TRBV28; tentatively, D is TRBD2 (6 bases). The CDR3 consists of 17 residues. Germline-derived CDR1 and CDR2 are MDHEN and SYDVKM. V lost 5 bases to trimming and J lost 0 bases, with 14 bases between them. The CDR3 region has the DNA TGTGCCAGCAGTGCCGCGGGGCCCGTCTCTGGGGCCAACGTCCTGACTTTC. It encodes CASSAAGPVSGANVLTF.

The CDR3 nucleotides read TGTGCCAGCAGCTTTACTAGCAGAATGGATACGCAGTATTTT. Residues: CASSFTSRMDTQYF. The J gene is TRBJ2-3, the V gene TRBV5-6, with a possible D match to TRBD2 (6 bases). Germline V gene data show CDR1 as SGHDT and CDR2 as YYEEEE. V lost 2 bases to trimming and J lost 6 bases, with 13 bases between them. CDR3 size: 14 residues.

This clonotype appeared a few times. V usage is TRBV18 and J usage is TRBJ2-5; perhaps TRBD1 as D (5 bases). CDR1 and CDR2 (germline): KGHSH, LQKENI. The CDR3 totals 16 residues. The V end lost 2 bases, the J end lost 2 bases, and 15 bases lay between the germline ends. CDR3 amino acids: CASSPGYTGLQETQYF. The CDR3 DNA reads as TGTGCCAGCTCACCAGGGTATACAGGCCTACAAGAGACCCAGTACTTC.

The chain carries TRBV11-2 and TRBJ2-7; D is tentatively TRBD1 or TRBD2 (5 bases each). CDR3 length: 15 residues. CDR1 and CDR2 from the germline V gene are SGHAT and FQNNGV. Trimming cost V 5 bases and J 7 bases, with 21 bases left between them. The chain's CDR3 is CASSVPGRATLEQYF. In DNA, the CDR3 is TGTGCCAGCAGCGTACCGGGACGGGCAACTCTAGAGCAGTACTTC.

This clonotype was detected ten times or more. CDR3 loop: CASSLGPGGPHNEQFF. DNA for the CDR3: TGTGCCAGCAGCTTAGGCCCGGGGGGGCCCCACAATGAGCAGTTCTTC. The chain combines TRBV11-2 with TRBJ2-1; TRBD2 matches at 8 bases. V shed 1 base, J shed 5 bases, and the junction held 7 bases outside the gene matches. Germline-derived CDR1 and CDR2 are SGHAT and FQNNGV. The CDR3 consists of 16 residues.

This clonotype was detected ten times or more. The V gene is TRBV25-1, the J gene TRBJ1-2; no clear D. Trimming cost V 5 bases and J 1 base, with 14 bases left between them. Germline CDR1 MGHDK, CDR2 SYGVNS. The CDR3 runs to 15 residues. CDR3 sequence reads: CASSWAESHNYGYTF. CDR3 in DNA: TGTGCCAGCAGTTGGGCAGAGAGTCATAACTATGGCTACACCTTC.

This clonotype was detected a few times. V and J are TRBV5-4 and TRBJ2-3; 9 bases are shared with TRBD2. The CDR3 is 15 amino acids. Germline V CDR1 and CDR2: SGHNT, YYREEE (reference sequence). V gave up 5 bases and J gave up 2 bases; unmatched junction bases: 6. In DNA, the CDR3 is TGTGCCAGCAGGTCAGCGGGGGGAAACACAGATACGCAGTATTTT. Amino acid sequence: CASRSAGGNTDTQYF.

This clonotype was recorded a few times. The rearrangement uses TRBV7-2 and TRBJ2-7; 7 nucleotides agree with TRBD2. The trim removed 3 bases at V and 2 bases at J, leaving 7 bases unmatched. There are 15 residues in the CDR3. In germline, CDR1 is SGHTA, CDR2 FQGNSA. The DNA of the CDR3 is TGTGCCAGCAGCTTTGGGGGACTAAATACCTACGAGCAGTACTTC. Translating gives CASSFGGLNTYEQYF.

This clonotype came up many times. The chain combines TRBV11-2 with TRBJ2-2; TRBD2 is a possible D gene (6 bases). The CDR3 covers 15 residues. Germline CDR1 is SGHAT and CDR2 is FQNNGV. Trimming took 5 bases from V and 1 from J, leaving 11 bases between them. CDR3 sequence (DNA): TGTGCCAGCAGCGCGCTAGCGAAGAACACCGGGGAGCTGTTTTTT. Translating it yields CASSALAKNTGELFF. Complete variable domain (other parts from reference TRBV11-2 and TRBJ2-2): EAGVAQSPRYKIIEKRQSVAFWCNPISGHATLYWYQQILGQGPKLLIQFQNNGVVDDSQLPKDRFSAERLKGVDSTLKIQPAKLEDSAVYLCASSALAKNTGELFFGEGSRLTVL.

Notes on this clonotype: Since a much larger clone is just one base distant, this may be a read error. This chain links TRBV14 with TRBJ2-3, with D possibly TRBD2 on 6 matching bases. The length of the CDR3 is 14 residues. Germline V gene data show CDR1 as SGHDN and CDR2 as FVKESK. CDR3 region: CASSDGTPTDTRYF. The CDR3 nucleotides are TGTGCCAGCAGCGACGGGACTCCAACAGATACGCGGTATTTT.